These T cell receptor beta chains were read from a single sample in a study of blood T cell repertoires in COVID-19. Sequencing used immunoSEQ multiplex PCR; TCRdb keeps in-frame clones, though not all of them. Among about 290,000 clones listed, about nine tenths were seen once. The sequenced sample was peripheral blood. The receptor source for this set is a woman between 40 and 55 years old who had recovered from COVID-19. Each CDR3 is given with its conserved first and last residue. D genes are given only for firm matches. A row's size may be missing; if present it is once, few, many or a size class.

CDR3 DNA	CDR3 protein	clone size	D gene	V gene	J gene
TGTGCCACGAACAGGGGATCAACTGGAAACACCATATATTTT	CATNRGSTGNTIYF	-	TRBD1	TRBV13	TRBJ1-3
TGTGCCTGGAGTTTGACAGGAATCACTGAAGCTTTCTTT	CAWSLTGITEAFF	-	-	TRBV30	TRBJ1-1
TGTGCCAGCAGCTCTGGGGGGAGCGGGAGGGACAATGAGCAGTTCTTC	CASSSGGSGRDNEQFF	-	TRBD2	TRBV7-3	TRBJ2-1
TGTGCCAGCAGCCTTGGACTAGCGGGAGACGAGCAGTACTTC	CASSLGLAGDEQYF	-	TRBD2	TRBV7-8	TRBJ2-7
TGTGCCAGCAGATTACGACTAGCGGGAGATACGCAGTATTTT	CASRLRLAGDTQYF	-	TRBD2	TRBV2	TRBJ2-3
TGTGCCAGCAGCGTTGGGGGCCGCGGCGAGCAGTACTTC	CASSVGGRGEQYF	-	-	TRBV9	TRBJ2-7
TGCGCCAGCAGCCAGGCGGGGACGGGGGCCTACGAGCAGTACTTC	CASSQAGTGAYEQYF	-	-	TRBV4-1	TRBJ2-7
TGTGCCAGCAGCGCACAGTACAATGAGCAGTTCTTC	CASSAQYNEQFF	-	-	TRBV9	TRBJ2-1
TGTGCCACCAGCAGAGATCGCAGGGCCCCTGAAGCTTTCTTT	CATSRDRRAPEAFF	-	-	TRBV15	TRBJ1-1
TGTGCCAGCAGTTACTGGAGGGACAGTTTGGTGACTAATGAAAAACTGTTTTTT	CASSYWRDSLVTNEKLFF	-	TRBD1	TRBV28	TRBJ1-4
TGTGCCAGCAGCCGAGGGACTAGCGGGACCTCGAACACCGGGGAGCTGTTTTTT	CASSRGTSGTSNTGELFF	-	TRBD2	TRBV7-9	TRBJ2-2
TGTGCCATCAGTGCAGGACAGGGAGGCCCCTACGAGCAGTACTTC	CAISAGQGGPYEQYF	-	TRBD1	TRBV10-3	TRBJ2-7
TGCAGCGTTGAAGATAGATCGGGAGCAAGCTCTGGGGCCAACGTCCTGACTTTC	CSVEDRSGASSGANVLTF	-	-	TRBV29-1	TRBJ2-6
TGTGCCTGGAGTGGGTCACAGGGCCCCTCTGGGGCCAACGTCCTGACTTTC	CAWSGSQGPSGANVLTF	-	-	TRBV30	TRBJ2-6
TGTGCCAGCAGTTTATTACTAGCGGGAGGGCAAGATACGCAGTATTTT	CASSLLLAGGQDTQYF	once	TRBD2	TRBV28	TRBJ2-3
TGCAGTGCTAGACAGGGCTACGAGCAGTACTTC	CSARQGYEQYF	-	-	TRBV20-1	TRBJ2-7
TGTGCCAGCAGCTTAGTGGCAGGGCTGGAGTCTGAAGCTTTCTTT	CASSLVAGLESEAFF	-	-	TRBV7-9	TRBJ1-1
TGTGCCAGCAGTAGACTAGCGGGAGACTACAATGAGCAGTTCTTC	CASSRLAGDYNEQFF	few	TRBD2	TRBV2	TRBJ2-1
TGTGCCAGCAGCCCCCGCGCCGACAGATCCTACGAGCAGTACTTC	CASSPRADRSYEQYF	-	-	TRBV9	TRBJ2-7
TGTGCCACCAGTGATCCTCGGCGGGGCGAAGCTTTCTTT	CATSDPRRGEAFF	few	-	TRBV24-1	TRBJ1-1
TGTGCCAGCAGTCAAGGGGCTAACACAGATACGCAGTATTTT	CASSQGANTDTQYF	-	-	TRBV7-3	TRBJ2-3
TGTGCCAGCAGGAGCGGCGGGAGTGGGGATACGCAGTATTTT	CASRSGGSGDTQYF	-	TRBD2	TRBV25-1	TRBJ2-3
TGTGCCAGCAACCTTTCAGGTTTCCCCTCTGGAAACACCATATATTTT	CASNLSGFPSGNTIYF	few	-	TRBV2	TRBJ1-3
TGTGCCAGCAGCGGGGAAACAGGGGACTATGGCTACACCTTC	CASSGETGDYGYTF	-	TRBD1	TRBV5-4	TRBJ1-2
TGTGCCTGTCGGGACAGGGGAGACTATGGCTACACCTTC	CACRDRGDYGYTF	-	TRBD1	TRBV19	TRBJ1-2
TGCGCCAGCAGCTTTAAAGAGACCCAGTACTTC	CASSFKETQYF	-	-	TRBV5-1	TRBJ2-5
TGTGCCAGCAGCTTTTGGGGACAGGGCACAGATACGCAGTATTTT	CASSFWGQGTDTQYF	-	TRBD1	TRBV7-2	TRBJ2-3
TGTGCCAGCAAGGAGGGGGGAGGGTACTCCTACGAGCAGTACTTC	CASKEGGGYSYEQYF	-	-	TRBV2	TRBJ2-7
TGTGCCAGCAGCCCGGACAGGGGGCAAGCAACTAATGAAAAACTGTTTTTT	CASSPDRGQATNEKLFF	once	TRBD1	TRBV5-8	TRBJ1-4
TGTGCCAGCAGTTTAACCGGGACAAGTGTCTCTGAAGCTTTCTTT	CASSLTGTSVSEAFF	-	-	TRBV5-8	TRBJ1-1
TGCGCCAGCAGCCTTAACACTGGAGATAACACCGGGGAGCTGTTTTTT	CASSLNTGDNTGELFF	-	-	TRBV5-1	TRBJ2-2
TGTGCCTGGAGTCCCCGAGGGATGACAGGGGATGGTATCGGGGGCAAGCCCCAGCATTTT	CAWSPRGMTGDGIGGKPQHF	-	TRBD1	TRBV30	TRBJ1-5
TGTGCCAGCAGCTTCGCCGGACAGGGTGGTACTGAAGCTTTCTTT	CASSFAGQGGTEAFF	once	TRBD1	TRBV11-3	TRBJ1-1
TGTGCCAGCAGTCCGGGGGGGTACCTGCCTGAAGCTTTCTTT	CASSPGGYLPEAFF	-	-	TRBV27	TRBJ1-1
TGTGCCAGTAGTATTGTATTAGCAGATACGCAGTATTTT	CASSIVLADTQYF	-	-	TRBV19	TRBJ2-3
TGTGCCTGGAGTGGAATAGCGGGAGCGGGCCGGGAGCCTCTGTTTTTT	CAWSGIAGAGREPLFF	-	TRBD2	TRBV30	TRBJ2-2
TGCAGTGCCAGTCCCCGCGATGGTTTCCCTGTCCAAAAACTGTTTTTT	CSASPRDGFPVQKLFF	-	-	TRBV20-1	TRBJ1-4
TGTGCCAGCGATCATAGCGGAAACTCCTACGAGCAGTACTTC	CASDHSGNSYEQYF	-	-	TRBV6-5	TRBJ2-7
TGCGCCAGCAGCCTTTCCGGGGGGGGGTACCAAGAGACCCAGTACTTC	CASSLSGGGYQETQYF	-	TRBD2	TRBV4-1	TRBJ2-5
TGTGCCAGCAGCGTAGAAGAGGGCCGGGGGGAAAAACTGTTTTTT	CASSVEEGRGEKLFF	once	-	TRBV9	TRBJ1-4
TGCGCCAGCAGCTTGGAAGGGGGGGCCGTGACTGAAGCTTTCTTT	CASSLEGGAVTEAFF	-	-	TRBV5-1	TRBJ1-1
TGTGCCAGCGCACCCACAGGGGATAATTCACCCCTCCACTTT	CASAPTGDNSPLHF	-	TRBD1	TRBV28	TRBJ1-6
TGTGCCAGCAGCTTGTTAGCGATCACAGATACGCAGTATTTT	CASSLLAITDTQYF	few	-	TRBV7-2	TRBJ2-3
TGTGCCAGTAGTATTCGGGAGGGCCCGGTAGATACGCAGTATTTT	CASSIREGPVDTQYF	-	TRBD2	TRBV19	TRBJ2-3
TGTGCCAGTGGAACAGGTTTCCAAGAGACCCAGTACTTC	CASGTGFQETQYF	-	-	TRBV19	TRBJ2-5
TGTGCCAGCTCACAGCGGACAGGGGCTTCCTATGGCTACACCTTC	CASSQRTGASYGYTF	-	TRBD1	TRBV18	TRBJ1-2
TGTGCCAGCTCACCACAAACTAGCGGACTGAGCACAGATACGCAGTATTTT	CASSPQTSGLSTDTQYF	-	TRBD2	TRBV18	TRBJ2-3
TGTGCCAGCAGCAACAGACTAGCCTCCTACGAGCAGTACTTC	CASSNRLASYEQYF	-	TRBD2	TRBV7-2	TRBJ2-7